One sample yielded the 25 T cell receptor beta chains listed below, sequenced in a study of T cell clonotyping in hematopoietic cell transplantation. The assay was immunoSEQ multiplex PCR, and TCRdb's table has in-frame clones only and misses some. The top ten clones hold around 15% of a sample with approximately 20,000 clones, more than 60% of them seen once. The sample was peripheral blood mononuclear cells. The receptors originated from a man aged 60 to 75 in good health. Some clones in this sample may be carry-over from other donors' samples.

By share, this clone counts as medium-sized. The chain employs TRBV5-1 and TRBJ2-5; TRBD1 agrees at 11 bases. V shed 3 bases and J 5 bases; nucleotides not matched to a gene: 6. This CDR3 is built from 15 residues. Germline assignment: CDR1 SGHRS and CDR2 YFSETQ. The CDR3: CASSSDRGQGETQYF. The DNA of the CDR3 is TGCGCCAGCAGCTCGGACAGGGGGCAGGGGGAGACCCAGTACTTC.

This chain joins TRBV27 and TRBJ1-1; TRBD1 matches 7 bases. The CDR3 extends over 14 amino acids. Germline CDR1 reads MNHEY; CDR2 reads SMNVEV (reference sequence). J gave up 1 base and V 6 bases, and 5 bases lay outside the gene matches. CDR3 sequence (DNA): TGTGCCAGCAGCCAGAGGGACAGGAACACTGAAGCTTTCTTT. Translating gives CASSQRDRNTEAFF.

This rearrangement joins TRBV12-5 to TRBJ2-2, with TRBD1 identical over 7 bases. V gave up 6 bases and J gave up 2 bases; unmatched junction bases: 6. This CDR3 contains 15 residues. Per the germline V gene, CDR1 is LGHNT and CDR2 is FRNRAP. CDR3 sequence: CASGLRTGNTGELFF. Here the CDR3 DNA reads TGTGCTAGTGGCCTCCGGACAGGTAACACCGGGGAGCTGTTTTTT.

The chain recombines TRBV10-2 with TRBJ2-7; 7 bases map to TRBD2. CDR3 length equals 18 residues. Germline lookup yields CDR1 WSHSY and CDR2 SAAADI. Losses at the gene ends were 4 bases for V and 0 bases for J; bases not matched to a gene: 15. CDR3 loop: CASSVGTNNPPISYEQYF. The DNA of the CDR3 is TGCGCCAGCAGTGTTGGGACTAACAACCCTCCAATCTCCTACGAGCAGTACTTC.

The CDR3 loop is CASSLFRVGLYGYTF. DNA of the CDR3: TGTGCCAGCAGTTTATTCAGGGTTGGGCTCTATGGCTACACCTTC. V is TRBV28 and J is TRBJ1-2, with D possibly TRBD1 on 5 matching bases. Germline values: CDR1 MDHEN, CDR2 SYDVKM. This CDR3 comprises 15 residues. V shed 1 base and J shed 4 bases, with 13 bases lying between them.

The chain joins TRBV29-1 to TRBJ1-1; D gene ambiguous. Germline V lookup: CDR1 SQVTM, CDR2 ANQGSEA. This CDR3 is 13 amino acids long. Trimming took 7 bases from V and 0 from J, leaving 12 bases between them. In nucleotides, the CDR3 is TGCAGCGGCCTGGACGTTATGAACACTGAAGCTTTCTTT. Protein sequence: CSGLDVMNTEAFF.

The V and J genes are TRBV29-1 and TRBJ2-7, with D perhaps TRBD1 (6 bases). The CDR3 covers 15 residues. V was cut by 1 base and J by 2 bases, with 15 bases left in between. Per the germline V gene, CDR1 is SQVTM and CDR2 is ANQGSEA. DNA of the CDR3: TGCAGCGTTGAAGGCTTTGACAGGAACCCCTACGAGCAGTACTTC. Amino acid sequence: CSVEGFDRNPYEQYF.

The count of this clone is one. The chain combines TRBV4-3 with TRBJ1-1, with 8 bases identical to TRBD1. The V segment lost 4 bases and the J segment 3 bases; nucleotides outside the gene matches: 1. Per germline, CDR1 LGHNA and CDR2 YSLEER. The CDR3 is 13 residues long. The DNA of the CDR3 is TGCGCCAGCAGCCGGGGACAGGACACTGAAGCTTTCTTT. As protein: CASSRGQDTEAFF.

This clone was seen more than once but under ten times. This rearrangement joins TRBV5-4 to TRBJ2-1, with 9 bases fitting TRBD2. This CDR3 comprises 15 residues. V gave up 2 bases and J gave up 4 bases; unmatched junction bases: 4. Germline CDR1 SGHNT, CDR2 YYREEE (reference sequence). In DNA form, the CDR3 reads TGTGCCAGCAGCTTTAGCGGGAGCACTTACAATGAGCAGTTCTTC. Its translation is CASSFSGSTYNEQFF.

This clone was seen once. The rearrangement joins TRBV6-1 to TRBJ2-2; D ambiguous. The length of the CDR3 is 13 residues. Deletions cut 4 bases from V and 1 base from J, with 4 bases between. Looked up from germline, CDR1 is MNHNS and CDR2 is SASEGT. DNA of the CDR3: TGTGCCAGCAGTGGGATGAACACCGGGGAGCTGTTTTTT. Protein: CASSGMNTGELFF.

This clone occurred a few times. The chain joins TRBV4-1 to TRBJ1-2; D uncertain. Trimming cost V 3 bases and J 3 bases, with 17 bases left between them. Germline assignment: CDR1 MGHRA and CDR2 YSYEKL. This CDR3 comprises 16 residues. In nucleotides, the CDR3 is TGCGCCAGCAGCCAGGGTGATATCCGGGGAGACTATGGCTACACCTTC. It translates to CASSQGDIRGDYGYTF.

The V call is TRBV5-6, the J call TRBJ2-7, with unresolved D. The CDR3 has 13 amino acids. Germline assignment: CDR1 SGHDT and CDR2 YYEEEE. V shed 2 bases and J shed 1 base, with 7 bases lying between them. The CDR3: CASSFGRSYEQYF. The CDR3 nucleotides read TGTGCCAGCAGCTTCGGACGGTCCTACGAGCAGTACTTC.

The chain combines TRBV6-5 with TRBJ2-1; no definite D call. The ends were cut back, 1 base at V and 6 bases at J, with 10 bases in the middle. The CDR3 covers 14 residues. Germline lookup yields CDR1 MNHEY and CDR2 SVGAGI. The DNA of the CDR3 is TGTGCCAGCAGTTACTACCCTAGTCGCAATGAGCAGTTCTTC. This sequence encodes CASSYYPSRNEQFF.

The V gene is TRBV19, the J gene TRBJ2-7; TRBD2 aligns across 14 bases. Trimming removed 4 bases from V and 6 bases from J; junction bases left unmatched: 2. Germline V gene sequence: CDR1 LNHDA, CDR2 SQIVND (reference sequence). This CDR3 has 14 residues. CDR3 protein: CASSRLAGGGEQYF. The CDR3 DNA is TGTGCCAGTAGTAGACTAGCGGGAGGGGGCGAGCAGTACTTC.

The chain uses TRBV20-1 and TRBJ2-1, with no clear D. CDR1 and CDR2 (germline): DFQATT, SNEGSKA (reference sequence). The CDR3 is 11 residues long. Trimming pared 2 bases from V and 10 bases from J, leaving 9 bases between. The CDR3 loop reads CSARRAGEQFF. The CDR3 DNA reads TGCAGTGCTAGAAGGGCCGGAGAGCAGTTCTTC.

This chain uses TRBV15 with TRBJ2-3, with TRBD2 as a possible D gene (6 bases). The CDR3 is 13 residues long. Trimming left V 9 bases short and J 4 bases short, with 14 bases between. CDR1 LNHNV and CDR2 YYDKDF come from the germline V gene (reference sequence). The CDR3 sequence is CATSSGYPDTQYF. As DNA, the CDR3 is TGTGCCACGAGTAGCGGATACCCAGATACGCAGTATTTT.

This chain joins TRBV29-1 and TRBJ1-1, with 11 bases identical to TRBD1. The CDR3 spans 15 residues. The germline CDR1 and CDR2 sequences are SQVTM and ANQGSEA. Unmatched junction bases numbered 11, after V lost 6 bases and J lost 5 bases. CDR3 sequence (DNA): TGCAGCGTCGCGGGACAGGGGGGGGGATTGACTGAAGCTTTCTTT. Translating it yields CSVAGQGGGLTEAFF.

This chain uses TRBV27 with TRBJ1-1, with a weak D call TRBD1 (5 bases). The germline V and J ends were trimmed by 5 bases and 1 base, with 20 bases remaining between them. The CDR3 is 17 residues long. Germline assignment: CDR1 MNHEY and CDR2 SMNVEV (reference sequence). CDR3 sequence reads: CASSPPPHRRGNTEAFF. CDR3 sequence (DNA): TGTGCCAGCAGTCCTCCACCCCACAGGAGGGGGAACACTGAAGCTTTCTTT.

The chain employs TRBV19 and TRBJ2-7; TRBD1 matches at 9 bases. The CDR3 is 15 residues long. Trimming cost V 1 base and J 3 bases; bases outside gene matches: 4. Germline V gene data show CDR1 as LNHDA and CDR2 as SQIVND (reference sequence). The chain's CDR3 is CASSIVSGQGYEQYF. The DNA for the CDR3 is TGTGCCAGTAGTATAGTCTCGGGACAGGGCTACGAGCAGTACTTC.

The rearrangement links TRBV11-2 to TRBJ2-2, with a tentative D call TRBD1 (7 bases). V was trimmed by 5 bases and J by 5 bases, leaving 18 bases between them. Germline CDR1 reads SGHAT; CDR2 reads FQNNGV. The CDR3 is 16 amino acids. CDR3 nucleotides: TGTGCCAGCAGCGGAGGGGGCAAAAGAATTACCGGGGAGCTGTTTTTT. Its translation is CASSGGGKRITGELFF.

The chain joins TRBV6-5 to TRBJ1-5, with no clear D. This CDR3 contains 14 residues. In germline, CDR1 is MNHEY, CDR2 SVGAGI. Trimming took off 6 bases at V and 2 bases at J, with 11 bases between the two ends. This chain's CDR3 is CASRSRFGNQPQHF. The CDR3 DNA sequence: TGTGCCAGCAGGAGCAGGTTTGGCAATCAGCCCCAGCATTTT.

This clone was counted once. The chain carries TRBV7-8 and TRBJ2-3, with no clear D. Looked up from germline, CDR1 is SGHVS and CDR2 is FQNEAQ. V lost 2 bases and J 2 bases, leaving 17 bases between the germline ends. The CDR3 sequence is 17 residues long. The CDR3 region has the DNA TGTGCCAGCAGCTTACCGGTCTTTCAGATTATCACAGATACGCAGTATTTT. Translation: CASSLPVFQIITDTQYF.

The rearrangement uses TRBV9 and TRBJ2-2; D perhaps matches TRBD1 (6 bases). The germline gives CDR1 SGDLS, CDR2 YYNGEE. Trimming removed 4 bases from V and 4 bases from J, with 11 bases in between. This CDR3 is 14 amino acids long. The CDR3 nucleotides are TGTGCCAGCAGCCTAACAGGGACCACCGGGGAGCTGTTTTTT. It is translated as CASSLTGTTGELFF.

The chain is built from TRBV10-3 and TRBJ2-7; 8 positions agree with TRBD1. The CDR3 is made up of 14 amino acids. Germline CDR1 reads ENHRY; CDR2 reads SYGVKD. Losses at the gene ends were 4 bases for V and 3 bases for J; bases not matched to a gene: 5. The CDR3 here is CAISGTGIGYEQYF. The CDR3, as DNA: TGTGCCATCAGTGGGACAGGGATCGGCTACGAGCAGTACTTC.

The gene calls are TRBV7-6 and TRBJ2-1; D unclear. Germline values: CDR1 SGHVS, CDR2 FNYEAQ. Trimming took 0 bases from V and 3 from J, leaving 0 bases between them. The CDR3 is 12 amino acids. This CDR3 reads CASSLAYNEQFF. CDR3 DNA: TGTGCCAGCAGCTTAGCCTACAATGAGCAGTTCTTC.